This T cell receptor (beta chain) was recorded in a study of OX40 agonist ivuxolimab in advanced cancers. Across the whole study: Partial responses were achieved by three patients, one with hepatocellular carcinoma and two with cutaneous melanoma.

The repertoire was sequenced with immunoSEQ multiplex PCR; TCRdb's copy has only in-frame clones and lacks some. The sample yields tens of thousands of clones, approximately 90% seen once. Germline lookup yields CDR1 MNHNY and CDR2 SVGAGI (reference sequence). CDR3 length: 14 amino acids. The ends were cut back, 1 base at V and 6 bases at J, with 13 bases in the middle. Findings of the study overall: Compared with CD4+, CD8+ T cells on average had more expanded clones. The study observed clonal expansion of CD4+ and CD8+ blood T cells by week 6 at 0.1 to 3.0 mg/kg.

With respect to this clone: Its antigen is unidentified.

This TCR was sampled from an adult with an advanced solid tumor such as melanoma, head and neck, liver or kidney cancer. V usage is TRBV6-6 and J usage is TRBJ2-7; D remains ambiguous. Sequencing was performed on CD4+ or CD8+ T cells sorted from blood, taken in a trial of the OX40 agonist ivuxolimab. This CDR3 reads CASSYLELGFEQYF. Written as DNA, the CDR3 is TGTGCCAGCAGTTACTTGGAACTCGGGTTCGAGCAGTACTTC.